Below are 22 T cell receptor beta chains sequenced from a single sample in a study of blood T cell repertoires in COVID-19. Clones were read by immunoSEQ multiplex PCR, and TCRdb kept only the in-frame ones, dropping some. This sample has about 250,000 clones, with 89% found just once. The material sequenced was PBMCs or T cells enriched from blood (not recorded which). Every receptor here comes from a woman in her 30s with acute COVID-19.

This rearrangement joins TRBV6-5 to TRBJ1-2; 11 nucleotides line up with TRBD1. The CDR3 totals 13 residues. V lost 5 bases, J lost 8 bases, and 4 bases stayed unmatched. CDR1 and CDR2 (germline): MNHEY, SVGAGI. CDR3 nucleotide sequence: TGTGCCAGCAGTCTAGGGACAGGGGGAGGCTACACCTTC. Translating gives CASSLGTGGGYTF.

This CDR3 reads CASSPNAGGNYGYTF. Here the CDR3 DNA reads TGTGCCAGCAGCCCTAACGCGGGGGGCAACTATGGCTACACCTTC. The rearrangement joins TRBV11-2 to TRBJ1-2, with a weak D call TRBD1 (6 bases). The CDR3 totals 15 residues. V dropped 5 bases and J dropped 2 bases, with 15 bases sitting between them. Germline CDR1 reads SGHAT; CDR2 reads FQNNGV.

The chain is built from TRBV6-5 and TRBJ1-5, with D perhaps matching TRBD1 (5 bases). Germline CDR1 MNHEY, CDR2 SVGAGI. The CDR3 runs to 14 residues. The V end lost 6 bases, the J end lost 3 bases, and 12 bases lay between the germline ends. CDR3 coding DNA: TGTGCCAGCAGCCGAGACAGAAACAATCAGCCCCAGCATTTT. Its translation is CASSRDRNNQPQHF.

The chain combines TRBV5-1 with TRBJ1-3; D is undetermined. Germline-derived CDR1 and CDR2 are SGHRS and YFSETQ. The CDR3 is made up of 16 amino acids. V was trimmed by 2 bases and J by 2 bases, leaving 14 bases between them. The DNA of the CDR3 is TGCGCCAGCAGCTTTGAGGGCGGGCTAACTGGAAACACCATATATTTT. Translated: CASSFEGGLTGNTIYF. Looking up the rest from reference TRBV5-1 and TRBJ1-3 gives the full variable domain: KAGVTQTPRYLIKTRGQQVTLSCSPISGHRSVSWYQQTPGQGLQFLFEYFSETQRNKGNFPGRFSGRQFSNSRSEMNVSTLELGDSALYLCASSFEGGLTGNTIYFGEGSWLTVV.

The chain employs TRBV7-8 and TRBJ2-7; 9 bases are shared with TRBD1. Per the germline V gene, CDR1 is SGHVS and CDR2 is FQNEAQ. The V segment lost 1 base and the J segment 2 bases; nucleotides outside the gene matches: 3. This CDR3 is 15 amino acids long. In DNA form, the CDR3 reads TGTGCCAGCAGCTTAGAGGGACAGGGTACCTACGAGCAGTACTTC. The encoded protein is CASSLEGQGTYEQYF.

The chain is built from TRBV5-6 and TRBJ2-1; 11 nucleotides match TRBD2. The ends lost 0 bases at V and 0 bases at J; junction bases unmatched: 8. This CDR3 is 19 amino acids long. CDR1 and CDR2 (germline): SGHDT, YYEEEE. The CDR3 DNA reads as TGTGCCAGCAGCTTGGAGGGACTAGCGGCTTATAGCTCCTACAATGAGCAGTTCTTC. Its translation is CASSLEGLAAYSSYNEQFF.

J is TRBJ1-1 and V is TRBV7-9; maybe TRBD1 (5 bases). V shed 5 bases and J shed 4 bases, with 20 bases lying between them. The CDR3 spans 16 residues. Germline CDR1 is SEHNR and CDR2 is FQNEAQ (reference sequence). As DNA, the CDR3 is TGTGCCAGCAGCCGATCGACAGATGCAAACCCCACTGAAGCTTTCTTT. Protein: CASSRSTDANPTEAFF.

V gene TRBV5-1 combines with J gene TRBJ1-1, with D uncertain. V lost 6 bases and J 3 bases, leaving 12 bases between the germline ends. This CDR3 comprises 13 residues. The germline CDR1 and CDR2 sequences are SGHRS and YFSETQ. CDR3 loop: CASTEAEDTEAFF. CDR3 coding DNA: TGCGCCAGCACGGAGGCGGAGGACACTGAAGCTTTCTTT.

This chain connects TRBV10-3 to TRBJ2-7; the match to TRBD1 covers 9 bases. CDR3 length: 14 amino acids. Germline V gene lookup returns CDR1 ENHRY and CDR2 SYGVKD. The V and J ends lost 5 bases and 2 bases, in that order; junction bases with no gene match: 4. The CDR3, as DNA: TGTGCCATCAGTCAAGGGACAGGGCCCTACGAGCAGTACTTC. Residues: CAISQGTGPYEQYF.

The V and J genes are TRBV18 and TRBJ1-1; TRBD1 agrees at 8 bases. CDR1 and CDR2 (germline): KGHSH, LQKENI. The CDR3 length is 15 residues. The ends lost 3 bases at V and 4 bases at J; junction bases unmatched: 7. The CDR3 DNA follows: TGTGCCAGCTCACCGCAAGGACAGGGCGGCACTGAAGCTTTCTTT. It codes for CASSPQGQGGTEAFF.

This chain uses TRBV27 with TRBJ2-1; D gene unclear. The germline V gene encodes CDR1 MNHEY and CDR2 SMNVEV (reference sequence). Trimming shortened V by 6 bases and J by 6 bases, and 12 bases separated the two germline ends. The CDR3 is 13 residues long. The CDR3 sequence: CASSLRGFNEQFF. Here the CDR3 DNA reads TGTGCCAGCAGCCTTCGAGGTTTCAATGAGCAGTTCTTC.

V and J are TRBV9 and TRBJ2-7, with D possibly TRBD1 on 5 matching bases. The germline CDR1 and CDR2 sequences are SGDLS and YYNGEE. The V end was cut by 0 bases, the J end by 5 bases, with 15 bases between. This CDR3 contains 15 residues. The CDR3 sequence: CASSVEAGLGDEQYF. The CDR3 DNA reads TGTGCCAGCAGCGTAGAGGCAGGCCTAGGGGACGAGCAGTACTTC.

The DNA of the CDR3 is TGTGCCAGCAGCTTGGCAGGGCCTGGAAACACCATATATTTT. Protein sequence: CASSLAGPGNTIYF. The V gene is TRBV5-4, the J gene TRBJ1-3; the D gene is possibly TRBD1 (5 bases). Per the germline V gene, CDR1 is SGHNT and CDR2 is YYREEE (reference sequence). CDR3 size: 14 residues. The ends were cut back, 0 bases at V and 2 bases at J, with 6 bases in the middle.

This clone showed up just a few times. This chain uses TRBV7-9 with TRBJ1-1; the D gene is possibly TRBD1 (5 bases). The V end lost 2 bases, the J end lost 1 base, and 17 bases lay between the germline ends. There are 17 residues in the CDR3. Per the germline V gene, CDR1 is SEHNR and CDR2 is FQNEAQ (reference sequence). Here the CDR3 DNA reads TGTGCCAGCAGCTTAACCTCAAGCGGGGCCCAGAACACTGAAGCTTTCTTT. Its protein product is CASSLTSSGAQNTEAFF.

Written as DNA, the CDR3 is TGTGCCAGCAGCTGGGACAGGCGCTATGGCTACACCTTC. The encoded protein is CASSWDRRYGYTF. V usage is TRBV27 and J usage is TRBJ1-2, with 8 bases lining up with TRBD1. Unmatched junction bases numbered 4, after V lost 6 bases and J lost 4 bases. This CDR3 region has 13 residues. Germline V gene lookup returns CDR1 MNHEY and CDR2 SMNVEV (reference sequence).

The chain's CDR3 is CASSRGGVAVYGYTF. Here the CDR3 DNA reads TGTGCCAGCAGTCGGGGTGGTGTGGCAGTCTATGGCTACACCTTC. The chain combines TRBV28 with TRBJ1-2; no reliable D call. Trimming cost V 5 bases and J 4 bases, with 17 bases left between them. The germline CDR1 and CDR2 sequences are MDHEN and SYDVKM. The CDR3 has 15 amino acids.

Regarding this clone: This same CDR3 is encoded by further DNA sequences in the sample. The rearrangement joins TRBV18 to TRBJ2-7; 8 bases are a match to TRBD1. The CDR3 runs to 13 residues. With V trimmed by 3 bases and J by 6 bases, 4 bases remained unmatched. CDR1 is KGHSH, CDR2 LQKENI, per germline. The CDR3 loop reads CASSPGQGGEQYF. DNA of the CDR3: TGTGCCAGCTCACCCGGACAGGGCGGCGAGCAGTACTTC.

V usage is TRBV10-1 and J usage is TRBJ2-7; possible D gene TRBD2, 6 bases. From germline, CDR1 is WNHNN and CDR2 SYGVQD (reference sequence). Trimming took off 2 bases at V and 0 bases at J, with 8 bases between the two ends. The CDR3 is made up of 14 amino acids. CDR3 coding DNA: TGCGCCAGCAGTGAGATCGGGAGCTCCTACGAGCAGTACTTC. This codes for CASSEIGSSYEQYF.

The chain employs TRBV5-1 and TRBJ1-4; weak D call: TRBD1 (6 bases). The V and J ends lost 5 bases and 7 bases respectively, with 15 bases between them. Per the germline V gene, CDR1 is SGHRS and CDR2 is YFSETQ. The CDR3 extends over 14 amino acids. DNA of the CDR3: TGCGCCAGCAGGCTCTCGGACAGAAGTGAAAAACTGTTTTTT. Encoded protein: CASRLSDRSEKLFF. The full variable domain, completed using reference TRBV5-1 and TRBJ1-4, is KAGVTQTPRYLIKTRGQQVTLSCSPISGHRSVSWYQQTPGQGLQFLFEYFSETQRNKGNFPGRFSGRQFSNSRSEMNVSTLELGDSALYLCASRLSDRSEKLFFGSGTQLSVL.

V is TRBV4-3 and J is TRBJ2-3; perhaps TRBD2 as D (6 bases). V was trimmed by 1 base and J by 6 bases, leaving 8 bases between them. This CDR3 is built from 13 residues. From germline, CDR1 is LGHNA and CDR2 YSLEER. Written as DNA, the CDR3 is TGCGCCAGCAGCCAAGTGGGGAGGGATACGCAGTATTTT. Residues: CASSQVGRDTQYF.

In nucleotides, the CDR3 is TGTGCCAGCACCGAGGGTCCAGGGAGGTACGAGCAGTACTTC. Translated: CASTEGPGRYEQYF. The genes are TRBV5-5 and TRBJ2-7; the D gene is possibly TRBD2 (6 bases). The germline V and J ends were trimmed by 6 bases and 4 bases, with 17 bases remaining between them. The CDR3 is made up of 14 amino acids. Germline CDR1 and CDR2: SGHKS and YYEKEE (reference sequence).

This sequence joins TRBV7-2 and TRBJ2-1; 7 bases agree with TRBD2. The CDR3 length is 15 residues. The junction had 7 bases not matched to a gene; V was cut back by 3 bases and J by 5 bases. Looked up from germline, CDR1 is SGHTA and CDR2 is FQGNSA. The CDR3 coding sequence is TGTGCCAGCAGCTTGGGGGGGAAGGTCCACAATGAGCAGTTCTTC. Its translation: CASSLGGKVHNEQFF. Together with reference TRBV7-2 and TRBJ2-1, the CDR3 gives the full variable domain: GAGVSQSPSNKVTEKGKDVELRCDPISGHTALYWYRQSLGQGLEFLIYFQGNSAPDKSGLPSDRFSAERTGGSVSTLTIQRTQQEDSAVYLCASSLGGKVHNEQFFGPGTRLTVL.